The 31 T cell receptor beta chains below come from one sample, sequenced in a study of Graves' ophthalmopathy and Graves' hyperthyroidism. Amplification of the TCR beta CDR3 regions used RNA transcripts (as template). Investigators did first-round RT-PCR with HTBI primers, then second-round multiplex PCR. In TCRdb, the multiplex PCR reads were re-called with MiXCR into one record per CDR3 protein. The sample shows about 150,000 distinct CDR3 sequences, approximately 40% of them seen only once. Specimen: peripheral blood. Receptor source: a woman in her thirties or forties with Graves' ophthalmopathy.

This clonotype was observed at least ten times. The gene calls are TRBV12-3 or TRBV12-4 and TRBJ1-5; D remains ambiguous. V was shortened by 5 bases and J by 1 base, with 18 bases between the two germline ends. The CDR3 sequence is 17 residues long. The CDR3, as DNA: TGTGCCAGCAGTAATTTAGCCTACAGAACCAGCAATCAGCCCCAGCATTTT. It encodes CASSNLAYRTSNQPQHF.

In its sample, this clonotype was seen once. V gene TRBV6-2 or TRBV6-3 combines with J gene TRBJ1-1; TRBD1 matches at 8 bases. CDR3 size: 17 residues. The V and J ends lost 2 bases and 1 base, in that order; junction bases with no gene match: 9. Germline values: CDR1 MNHEY, CDR2 SVGEGT. CDR3 sequence: CASSYRQGLASNTEAFF. The CDR3 DNA reads TGTGCCAGCAGTTACCGACAGGGGTTGGCATCGAACACTGAAGCTTTCTTT.

The rearrangement joins TRBV2 to TRBJ2-3; D remains unclear. From germline, CDR1 is SNHLY and CDR2 FYNNEI. This CDR3 spans 13 amino acids. V lost 4 bases and J 2 bases, leaving 7 bases between the germline ends. CDR3 in DNA: TGTGCCAGCAGTGTAGGGTTCACAGATACGCAGTATTTT. It translates to CASSVGFTDTQYF.

This clonotype has a count of ten or more. CDR3 in amino acids: CAWSLPSTGSNQPQHF. The CDR3, as DNA: TGTGCCTGGAGTCTTCCGTCGACAGGCTCAAATCAGCCCCAGCATTTT. The chain combines TRBV30 with TRBJ1-5, with a tentative D call TRBD1 (6 bases). Trimming cost V 2 bases and J 4 bases, with 18 bases left between them. CDR3 length: 16 residues. Germline loops: CDR1 GTSNPN, CDR2 SVGIG (reference sequence).

This clonotype was picked up many times. Germline and junction disagree at one end, which may indicate a read error. CDR3 sequence reads: CASSPPRSLGEVFF. CDR3 coding DNA: TGTGCCAGCAGCCCCCCCCGATCCCTGGGGGAAGTTTTCTTT. This chain connects TRBV7-8 to TRBJ1-1; possible D gene TRBD1, 5 bases. CDR1 and CDR2 (germline): SGHVS, FQNEAQ. The CDR3 runs to 14 residues.

This chain uses TRBV28 with TRBJ2-2; 7 nucleotides match TRBD2. CDR1 and CDR2 (germline): MDHEN, SYDVKM. The junction had 5 bases not matched to a gene; V was cut back by 7 bases and J by 0 bases. CDR3 size: 15 residues. The CDR3 coding sequence is TGTGCCAGCACCCTAGGACTAGCGAACACCGGGGAGCTGTTTTTT. It encodes CASTLGLANTGELFF.

Many counts were recorded for this clonotype. This rearrangement joins TRBV15 to TRBJ1-5; 10 bases fit TRBD1. V lost 8 bases, J lost 7 bases, and 11 bases stayed unmatched. The CDR3 covers 15 residues. Germline values: CDR1 LNHNV, CDR2 YYDKDF (reference sequence). The CDR3 protein is CATGTGEDVGQPQHF. CDR3 nucleotides: TGTGCCACCGGGACAGGGGAGGATGTGGGGCAGCCCCAGCATTTT. The variable domain in full, completed from reference TRBV15 and TRBJ1-5, reads DAMVIQNPRYQVTQFGKPVTLSCSQTLNHNVMYWYQQKSSQAPKLLFHYYDKDFNNEADTPDNFQSRRPNTSFCFLDIRSPGLGDTAMYLCATGTGEDVGQPQHFGDGTRLSIL.

This clonotype was seen ten or more times. This chain links TRBV7-2 with TRBJ2-7, with TRBD2 matching 15 bases. Germline assignment: CDR1 SGHTA and CDR2 FQGNSA. This CDR3 has 15 amino acids. V gave up 6 bases and J gave up 9 bases; unmatched junction bases: 9. The CDR3 sequence is CASSPGLAGGLVQYF. CDR3 nucleotide sequence: TGTGCCAGCAGTCCGGGACTAGCGGGGGGTCTTGTGCAGTACTTC. The complete variable domain, with remaining parts taken from reference TRBV7-2 and TRBJ2-7, reads GAGVSQSPSNKVTEKGKDVELRCDPISGHTALYWYRQSLGQGLEFLIYFQGNSAPDKSGLPSDRFSAERTGGSVSTLTIQRTQQEDSAVYLCASSPGLAGGLVQYFGPGTRLTVT.

This clonotype was recorded at least ten times. The J gene is TRBJ2-7, the V gene TRBV28; 9 bases match TRBD2. Germline V gene sequence: CDR1 MDHEN, CDR2 SYDVKM. This CDR3 contains 14 residues. The junction had 6 bases not matched to a gene; V was cut back by 8 bases and J by 1 base. CDR3 loop: CASLSGGTSYEQYF. DNA of the CDR3: TGTGCCAGCCTGAGCGGGGGGACATCCTACGAGCAGTACTTC.

This clonotype occurred a few times. The rearrangement uses TRBV10-3 and TRBJ2-7; no reliable D call. CDR3 length equals 15 residues. Germline V gene lookup returns CDR1 ENHRY and CDR2 SYGVKD. Trimming took 2 bases from V and 4 from J, leaving 15 bases between them. CDR3 DNA sequence: TGTGCCATCAGTGAGCGTGCAGGTCGTCGGTACGAGCAGTACTTC. Translation: CAISERAGRRYEQYF.

The V gene is TRBV15, the J gene TRBJ1-6, with D possibly matching TRBD1 (6 bases). CDR3 length: 15 residues. Trimming cost V 5 bases and J 4 bases, with 12 bases left between them. Germline CDR1 LNHNV, CDR2 YYDKDF (reference sequence). CDR3 amino acids: CATSFETGYNSPLHF. The CDR3 DNA reads TGTGCCACCAGCTTTGAGACAGGTTATAATTCACCCCTCCACTTT.

Many counts were recorded for this clonotype. The rearrangement uses TRBV6-5 and TRBJ1-6; perhaps TRBD1 as D (5 bases). V was clipped by 6 bases and J by 14 bases, with 20 bases between them. CDR1 and CDR2 (germline): MNHEY, SVGAGI. The CDR3 extends over 14 amino acids. The chain's CDR3 is CASRAGTAPSTLHF. The CDR3 DNA follows: TGTGCCAGCAGGGCTGGGACGGCTCCCTCGACCCTCCACTTT.

The chain has TRBV11-3 and TRBJ1-2; D ambiguous. Per the germline V gene, CDR1 is SGHNT and CDR2 is YENEEA. V dropped 2 bases and J dropped 4 bases, with 11 bases sitting between them. The CDR3 is 14 amino acids. CDR3 DNA sequence: TGTGCCAGCAGCTTATTAACAGAGTCCTATGGCTACACCTTC. Amino acid sequence: CASSLLTESYGYTF.

The V and J genes are TRBV27 and TRBJ2-2; D possibly corresponds to TRBD2 (5 bases). CDR1 and CDR2 (germline): MNHEY, SMNVEV (reference sequence). Deletions cut 0 bases from V and 4 bases from J, with 15 bases between. The CDR3 spans 17 residues. The CDR3 is CASSLSGRVGSTGELFF. For the CDR3, the DNA is TGTGCCAGCAGTTTATCTGGGCGGGTAGGAAGCACCGGGGAGCTGTTTTTT.

The chain couples TRBV7-8 to TRBJ2-5; D unclear. The ends were cut back, 5 bases at V and 1 base at J, with 17 bases in the middle. In germline, CDR1 is SGHVS, CDR2 FQNEAQ. The CDR3 has 16 amino acids. CDR3 in DNA: TGTGCCAGCAGCCCGAACAGCGCGTGGGGCCAAGAGACCCAGTACTTC. Translated, it gives CASSPNSAWGQETQYF.

This clonotype appeared many times. The chain combines TRBV20-1 with TRBJ1-5, with D possibly matching TRBD1 (6 bases). The V and J ends lost 8 bases and 1 base respectively, with 12 bases between them. CDR1 and CDR2 from the germline V gene are DFQATT and SNEGSKA (reference sequence). The CDR3 is 13 amino acids. The CDR3 protein is CSLLGGSNQPQHF. Here the CDR3 DNA reads TGCAGTCTCCTAGGGGGGAGCAATCAGCCCCAGCATTTT.

This clonotype showed up many times. This chain connects TRBV6-4 to TRBJ1-2, with TRBD1 as a possible D gene (5 bases). The CDR3 runs 17 residues. The V gene's germline CDR1 is MRHNA and CDR2 SNTAGT. Trimming left V 7 bases short and J 4 bases short, with 25 bases between. CDR3 sequence: CASTPSVGRAWGYGYTF. CDR3 nucleotides: TGTGCCAGCACCCCCTCGGTGGGCAGGGCGTGGGGCTATGGCTACACCTTC.

CDR3 protein: CAWNSGPSYEQYF. Here the CDR3 DNA reads TGTGCCTGGAATAGCGGGCCCTCCTACGAGCAGTACTTC. The rearrangement links TRBV30 to TRBJ2-7; 7 positions agree with TRBD2. Germline V gene data show CDR1 as GTSNPN and CDR2 as SVGIG (reference sequence). This CDR3 is 13 amino acids long. The ends lost 4 bases at V and 0 bases at J; junction bases unmatched: 3.

The chain links TRBV20-1 to TRBJ2-2; D uncertain. The V end was cut by 5 bases, the J end by 1 base, with 8 bases between. This CDR3 spans 13 amino acids. The germline gives CDR1 DFQATT, CDR2 SNEGSKA (reference sequence). In DNA, the CDR3 is TGCAGTGCTCTTAGGGAGAACACCGGGGAGCTGTTTTTT. Residues: CSALRENTGELFF.

The CDR3 DNA sequence: TGTGCCAGCAGTGAAGCGCGGGGTGGCACTGAAGCTTTCTTT. Amino acids: CASSEARGGTEAFF. The rearrangement uses TRBV2 and TRBJ1-1; D gene ambiguous. The germline V gene has CDR1 SNHLY and CDR2 FYNNEI. The CDR3 contains 14 residues. The V gene lost 0 bases and the J gene lost 4 bases, with 9 bases spanning the gap.

The J gene is TRBJ2-2, the V gene TRBV12-3 or TRBV12-4, with TRBD2 matching over 8 bases. V trimming: 1 base; J trimming: 5 bases; junction bases outside the gene matches: 3. This CDR3 is 15 amino acids long. The DNA for the CDR3 is TGTGCCAGCAGTTTAGGTGCGGGAGGAACCGGGGAGCTGTTTTTT. Amino acid sequence: CASSLGAGGTGELFF.

At least ten counts were recorded for this clonotype. V usage is TRBV3-1 and J usage is TRBJ1-5; 9 nucleotides line up with TRBD1. The junction had 0 bases not matched to a gene; V was cut back by 1 base and J by 5 bases. Germline V gene lookup returns CDR1 LGHDT and CDR2 YNNKEL (reference sequence). This CDR3 has 14 residues. The CDR3 region has the DNA TGTGCCAGCAGCCAAGGACAGGGGGATCAGCCCCAGCATTTT. This sequence encodes CASSQGQGDQPQHF.

This chain connects TRBV27 to TRBJ2-3; TRBD2 matches 10 bases. This CDR3 region has 16 residues. The V segment lost 3 bases and the J segment 2 bases; nucleotides outside the gene matches: 5. CDR1 is MNHEY, CDR2 SMNVEV, per germline (reference sequence). The CDR3 sequence is CASSFLLAGYTDTQYF. The CDR3 region has the DNA TGTGCCAGCAGTTTCCTACTAGCGGGATACACAGATACGCAGTATTTT.

This clonotype was picked up many times. This chain joins TRBV12-5 and TRBJ2-7; 14 positions match TRBD2. Germline V gene sequence: CDR1 LGHNT, CDR2 FRNRAP. The CDR3 is 17 amino acids. Unmatched junction bases numbered 5, after V lost 3 bases and J lost 1 base. The CDR3 region has the DNA TGTGCTAGTGGTTTCGGACTAGCGGGGGGTAATTCCTACGAGCAGTACTTC. Its translation: CASGFGLAGGNSYEQYF.

The chain carries TRBV20-1 and TRBJ2-5; D unclear. V was trimmed by 5 bases and J by 2 bases, leaving 18 bases between them. Germline CDR1 DFQATT, CDR2 SNEGSKA (reference sequence). The CDR3 has 15 amino acids. CDR3 sequence (DNA): TGCAGTGCTGACTTTTATGCGGAATCGCAAGAGACCCAGTACTTC. Amino acid sequence: CSADFYAESQETQYF.

This clonotype was recorded at least ten times. This chain links TRBV7-2 with TRBJ2-7; the D gene could be TRBD1 or TRBD2 (5 bases each). This CDR3 is 12 amino acids long. Looked up from germline, CDR1 is SGHTA and CDR2 is FQGNSA. Trimming removed 7 bases at V and 6 bases at J, with 13 bases between. The CDR3 reads CASTYHGGEQYF. CDR3 nucleotide sequence: TGTGCCAGCACCTACCATGGGGGCGAGCAGTACTTC.

This clonotype was counted ten times or more. The genes are TRBV2 and TRBJ2-1; 7 bases agree with TRBD1. After removal of 8 bases from V and 8 bases from J, the junction contained 15 bases not matched to a gene. CDR1 is SNHLY, CDR2 FYNNEI, per germline. The CDR3 covers 15 residues. The CDR3 coding sequence is TGTGCCAGCCGCAGGGGGACACTTGAAACCGATGAGCAGTTCTTC. Residues: CASRRGTLETDEQFF.

In its sample, this clonotype was seen a few times. The chain uses TRBV4-3 and TRBJ2-5; 13 nucleotides align to TRBD2. Per the germline V gene, CDR1 is LGHNA and CDR2 is YSLEER. J was trimmed by 6 bases and V by 0 bases; bases with no gene match: 4. This CDR3 region has 16 residues. CDR3 bases: TGCGCCAGCAGCCAAGATGTTGGGACTAGCGGGAAGACCCAGTACTTC. It is translated as CASSQDVGTSGKTQYF.

The chain recombines TRBV12-5 with TRBJ1-1, with D unresolved. The CDR3 runs 13 residues. The germline CDR1 and CDR2 sequences are LGHNT and FRNRAP. V lost 9 bases and J lost 7, with 18 bases in between. CDR3 nucleotides: TGTGCTAGCGGCACCCATCCCTTGAGTGAAGCTTTCTTT. Translation gives CASGTHPLSEAFF.

The chain has TRBV12-3 or TRBV12-4 and TRBJ1-5; D not certain. CDR3 length: 13 amino acids. Trimming took 8 bases from V and 0 from J, leaving 8 bases between them. The CDR3 here is CASSPGSNQPQHF. CDR3 nucleotides: TGTGCCAGCTCTCCGGGTAGCAATCAGCCCCAGCATTTT.

The chain combines TRBV11-2 with TRBJ1-6; unclear D gene. There are 16 residues in the CDR3. The germline CDR1 and CDR2 sequences are SGHAT and FQNNGV. Trimming pared 2 bases from V and 0 bases from J, leaving 8 bases between. As DNA, the CDR3 is TGTGCCAGCAGCTTAAACGGACTCTCCTATAATTCACCCCTCCACTTT. Its protein product is CASSLNGLSYNSPLHF.